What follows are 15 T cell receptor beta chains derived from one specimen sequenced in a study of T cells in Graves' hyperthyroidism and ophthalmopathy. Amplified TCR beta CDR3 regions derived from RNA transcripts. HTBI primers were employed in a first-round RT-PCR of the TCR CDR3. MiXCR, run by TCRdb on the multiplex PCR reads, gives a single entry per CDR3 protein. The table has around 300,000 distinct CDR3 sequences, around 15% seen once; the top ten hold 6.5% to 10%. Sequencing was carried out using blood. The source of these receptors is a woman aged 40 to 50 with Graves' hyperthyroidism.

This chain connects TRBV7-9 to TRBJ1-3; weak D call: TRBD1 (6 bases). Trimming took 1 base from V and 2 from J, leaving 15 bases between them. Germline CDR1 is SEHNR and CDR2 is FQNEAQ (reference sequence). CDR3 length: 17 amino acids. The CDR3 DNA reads TGTGCCAGCAGCTTAGGGGCCTGGGGGCCTCCTGGAAACACCATATATTTT. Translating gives CASSLGAWGPPGNTIYF.

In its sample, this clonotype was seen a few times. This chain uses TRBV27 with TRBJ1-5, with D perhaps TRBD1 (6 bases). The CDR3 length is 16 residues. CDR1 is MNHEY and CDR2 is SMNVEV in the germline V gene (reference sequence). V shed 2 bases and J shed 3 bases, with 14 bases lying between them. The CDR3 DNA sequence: TGTGCCAGCAGTTTAACCCCAGGACAGTTCAATCAGCCCCAGCATTTT. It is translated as CASSLTPGQFNQPQHF.

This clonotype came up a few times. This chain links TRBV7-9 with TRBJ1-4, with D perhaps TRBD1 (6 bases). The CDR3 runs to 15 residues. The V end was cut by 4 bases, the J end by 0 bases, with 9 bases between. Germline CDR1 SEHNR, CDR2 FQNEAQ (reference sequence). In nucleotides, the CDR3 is TGTGCCAGCAGCTCGTCAGGGGCAACTAATGAAAAACTGTTTTTT. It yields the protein CASSSSGATNEKLFF.

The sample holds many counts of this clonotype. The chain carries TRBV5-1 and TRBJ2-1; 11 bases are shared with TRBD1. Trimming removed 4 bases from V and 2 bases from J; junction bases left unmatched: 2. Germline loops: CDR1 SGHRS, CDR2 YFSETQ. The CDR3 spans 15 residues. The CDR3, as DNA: TGCGCCAGCAGCGGGACAGGGGGAACCTACAATGAGCAGTTCTTC. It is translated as CASSGTGGTYNEQFF.

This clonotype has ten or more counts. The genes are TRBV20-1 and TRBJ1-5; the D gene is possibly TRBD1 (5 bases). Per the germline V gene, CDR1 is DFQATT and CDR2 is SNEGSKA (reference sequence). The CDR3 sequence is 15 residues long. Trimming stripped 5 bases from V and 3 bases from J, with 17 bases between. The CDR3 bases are TGCAGTGCTTTCGACCAGCCGGGACTCAATCAGCCCCAGCATTTT. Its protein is CSAFDQPGLNQPQHF.

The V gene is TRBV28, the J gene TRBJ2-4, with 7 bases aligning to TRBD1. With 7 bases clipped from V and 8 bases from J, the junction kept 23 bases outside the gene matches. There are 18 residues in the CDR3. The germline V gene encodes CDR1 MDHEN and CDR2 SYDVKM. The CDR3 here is CASTKRGLDRKGEYIQYF. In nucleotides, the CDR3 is TGTGCCAGCACCAAGAGGGGGCTAGATCGAAAGGGGGAGTACATTCAGTACTTC.

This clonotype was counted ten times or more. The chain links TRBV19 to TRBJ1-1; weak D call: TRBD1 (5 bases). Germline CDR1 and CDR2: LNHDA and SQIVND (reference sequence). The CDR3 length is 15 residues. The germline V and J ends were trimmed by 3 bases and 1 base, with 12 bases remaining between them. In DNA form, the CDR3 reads TGTGCCAGTAGTATTGTATGGCAGGGGAACACTGAAGCTTTCTTT. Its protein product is CASSIVWQGNTEAFF.

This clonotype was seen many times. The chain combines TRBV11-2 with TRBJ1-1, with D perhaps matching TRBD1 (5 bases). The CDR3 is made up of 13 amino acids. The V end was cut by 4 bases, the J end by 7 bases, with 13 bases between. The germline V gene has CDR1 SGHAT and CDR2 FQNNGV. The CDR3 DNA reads TGTGCCAGCAGCTCGCTCGGGGGGGGTGAAGCTTTCTTT. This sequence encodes CASSSLGGGEAFF.

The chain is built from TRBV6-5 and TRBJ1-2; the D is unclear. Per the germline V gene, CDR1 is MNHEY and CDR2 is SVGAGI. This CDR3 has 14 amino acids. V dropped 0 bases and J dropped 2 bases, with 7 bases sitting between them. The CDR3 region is CASSYSMGNYGYTF. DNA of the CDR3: TGTGCCAGCAGTTACTCGATGGGGAACTATGGCTACACCTTC.

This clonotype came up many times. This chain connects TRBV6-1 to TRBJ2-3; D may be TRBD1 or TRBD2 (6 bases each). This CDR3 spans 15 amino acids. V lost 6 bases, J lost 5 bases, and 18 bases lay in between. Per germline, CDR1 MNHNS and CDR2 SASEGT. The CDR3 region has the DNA TGTGCCAGCAGGCAGGGGCTTACGGAGGGAGATACGCAGTATTTT. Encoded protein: CASRQGLTEGDTQYF.

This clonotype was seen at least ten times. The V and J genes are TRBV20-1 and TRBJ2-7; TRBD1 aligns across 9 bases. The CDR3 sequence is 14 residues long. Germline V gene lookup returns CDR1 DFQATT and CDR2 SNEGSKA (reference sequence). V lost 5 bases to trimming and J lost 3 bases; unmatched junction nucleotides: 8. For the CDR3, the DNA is TGCAGTGCTGCAACCGGGACAGGGATCTACGAGCAGTACTTC. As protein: CSAATGTGIYEQYF.

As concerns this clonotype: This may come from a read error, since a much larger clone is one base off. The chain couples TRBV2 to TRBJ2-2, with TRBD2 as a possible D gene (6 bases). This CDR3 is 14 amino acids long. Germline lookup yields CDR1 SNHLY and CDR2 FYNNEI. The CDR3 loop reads CASKIGGGTGELSF. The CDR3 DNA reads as TGTGCCAGCAAAATCGGAGGAGGGACCGGGGAGCTGTCTTTT.

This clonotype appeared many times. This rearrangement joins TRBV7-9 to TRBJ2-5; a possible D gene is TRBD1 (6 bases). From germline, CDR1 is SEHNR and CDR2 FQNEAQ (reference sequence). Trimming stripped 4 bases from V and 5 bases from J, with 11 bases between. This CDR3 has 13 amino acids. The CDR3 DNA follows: TGTGCCAGCAGCTCCACAGGGCATGAGACCCAGTACTTC. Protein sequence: CASSSTGHETQYF. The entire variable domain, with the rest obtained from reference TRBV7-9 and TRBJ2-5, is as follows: DTGVSQNPRHKITKRGQNVTFRCDPISEHNRLYWYRQTLGQGPEFLTYFQNEAQLEKSRLLSDRFSAERPKGSFSTLEIQRTEQGDSAMYLCASSSTGHETQYFGPGTRLLVL.

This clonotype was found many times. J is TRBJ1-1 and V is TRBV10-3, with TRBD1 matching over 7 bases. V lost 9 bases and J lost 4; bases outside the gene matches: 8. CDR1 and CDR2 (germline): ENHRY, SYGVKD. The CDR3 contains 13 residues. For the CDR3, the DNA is TGTGCCATAGGGGGCAGGGAGAGCACTGAAGCTTTCTTT. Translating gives CAIGGRESTEAFF.

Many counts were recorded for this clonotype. The CDR3 spells CASKSEMNTEAFF. DNA of the CDR3: TGTGCCAGCAAGTCGGAAATGAACACTGAAGCTTTCTTT. The chain links TRBV6-1 to TRBJ1-1; D ambiguous. The CDR3 loop spans 13 amino acids. The germline CDR1 and CDR2 sequences are MNHNS and SASEGT. Trimming cost V 7 bases and J 0 bases, with 9 bases left between them.